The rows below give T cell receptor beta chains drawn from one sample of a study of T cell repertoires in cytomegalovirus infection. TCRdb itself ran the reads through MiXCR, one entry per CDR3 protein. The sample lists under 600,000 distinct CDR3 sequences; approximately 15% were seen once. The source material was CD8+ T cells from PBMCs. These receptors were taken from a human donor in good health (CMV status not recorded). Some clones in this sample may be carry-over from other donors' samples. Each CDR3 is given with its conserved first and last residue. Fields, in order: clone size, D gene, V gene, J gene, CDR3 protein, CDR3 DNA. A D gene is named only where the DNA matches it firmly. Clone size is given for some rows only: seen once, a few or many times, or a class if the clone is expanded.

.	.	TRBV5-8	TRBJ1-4	CASSLGVGTSEKLFF	TGTGCCAGCAGCTTGGGTGTAGGGACGAGTGAAAAACTGTTTTTT
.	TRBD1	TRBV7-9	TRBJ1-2	CASSIGTGGPGGYTF	TGTGCCAGCAGCATCGGGACAGGGGGCCCCGGAGGCTACACCTTC
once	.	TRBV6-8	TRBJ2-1	CASSYSRTTSYNEQFF	TGTGCCAGCAGTTACTCACGGACAACCTCCTACAATGAGCAGTTCTTC
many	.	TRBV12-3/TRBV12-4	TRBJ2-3	CASSLKTGTDTQYF	TGTGCCAGCAGTTTAAAGACGGGCACAGATACGCAGTATTTT
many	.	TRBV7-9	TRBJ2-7	CASSPEGITYEQYF	TGTGCCAGCAGCCCTGAAGGTATTACCTACGAGCAGTACTTC
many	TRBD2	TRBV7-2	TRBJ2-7	CASSSPGGSGEQYF	TGTGCCAGCAGCTCCCCGGGCGGGAGCGGCGAGCAGTACTTC
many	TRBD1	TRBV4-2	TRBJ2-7	CASSQDWTGWEQYF	TGTGCCAGCAGCCAAGACTGGACAGGCTGGGAGCAGTACTTC
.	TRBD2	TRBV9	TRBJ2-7	CASSVVLGLASHSYEQYF	TGTGCCAGCAGCGTAGTACTCGGACTAGCGAGCCACTCCTACGAGCAGTACTTC
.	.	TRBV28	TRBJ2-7	CASSPLRMGGSINEQYF	TGTGCCAGCAGTCCCCTCCGAATGGGGGGCAGCATAAACGAGCAGTACTTC
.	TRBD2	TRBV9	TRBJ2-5	CASSVRTSGTETQYF	TGTGCCAGCAGCGTACGGACTAGCGGGACTGAGACCCAGTACTTC
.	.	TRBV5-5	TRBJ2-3	CASSFGRGYTDTQYF	TGTGCCAGCAGCTTCGGCAGGGGTTACACAGATACGCAGTATTTT
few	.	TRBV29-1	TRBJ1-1	CSFRARGTEAFF	TGCAGCTTCAGGGCGAGGGGCACTGAAGCTTTCTTT
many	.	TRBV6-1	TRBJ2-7	CASSELPEQYF	TGTGCCAGCAGTGAATTGCCGGAGCAGTACTTC
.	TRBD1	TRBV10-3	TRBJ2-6	CAAFGTGESSGANVLTF	TGTGCCGCGTTCGGGACAGGGGAATCCTCTGGGGCCAACGTCCTGACTTTC
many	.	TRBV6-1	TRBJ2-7	CASSQTELGSSYEQYF	TGTGCCAGCAGTCAGACAGAACTAGGATCCTCCTACGAGCAGTACTTC
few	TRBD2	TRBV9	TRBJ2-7	CASSASGTANEQYF	TGTGCCAGCAGCGCCAGCGGGACCGCGAACGAGCAGTACTTC
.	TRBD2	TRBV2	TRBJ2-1	CASSDISGATYNEQFF	TGTGCCAGCAGTGATATCAGCGGGGCCACCTACAATGAGCAGTTCTTC
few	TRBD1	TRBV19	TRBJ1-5	CASRRTGVGNQPQHF	TGTGCCAGTAGGAGGACAGGGGTCGGCAATCAGCCCCAGCATTTT
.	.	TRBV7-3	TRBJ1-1	CASSSSRTYGSEASF	TGTGCCAGCAGCTCCTCCCGGACATATGGGTCTGAAGCTTCCTTT
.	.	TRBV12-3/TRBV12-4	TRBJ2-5	CASSLGETKYF	TGTGCCAGCAGTTTGGGGGAGACCAAGTACTTC
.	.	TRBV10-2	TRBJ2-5	CASSVSAYQETQYF	TGCGCCAGCAGTGTCAGCGCGTACCAAGAGACCCAGTACTTC
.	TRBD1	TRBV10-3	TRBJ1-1	CAISESGQGTEAFF	TGTGCCATCAGTGAGTCGGGACAGGGAACTGAAGCTTTCTTT
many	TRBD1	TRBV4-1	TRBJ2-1	CASSGQGAWEQFF	TGCGCCAGCAGCGGACAGGGGGCCTGGGAGCAGTTCTTC
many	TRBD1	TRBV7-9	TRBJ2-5	CASSSNLDPGQKETQYF	TGTGCCAGCAGCTCAAACCTCGACCCGGGACAGAAAGAGACCCAGTACTTC
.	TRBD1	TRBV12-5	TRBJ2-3	CASGPGQASTDTQYF	TGTGCTAGTGGTCCAGGACAGGCTAGCACAGATACGCAGTATTTT
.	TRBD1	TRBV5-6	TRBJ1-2	CASSTDREYGYTF	TGTGCCAGCAGCACGGACAGGGAGTATGGCTACACCTTC
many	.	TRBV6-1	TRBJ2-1	CASSEYRYNYNEQFF	TGTGCCAGCAGTGAATACAGGTATAACTACAATGAGCAGTTCTTC
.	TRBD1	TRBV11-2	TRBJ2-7	CASSLTTGEAHEQYF	TGTGCCAGCAGCTTAACGACAGGGGAAGCCCACGAGCAGTACTTC
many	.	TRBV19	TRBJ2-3	CASSSLGWTDTQYF	TGTGCCAGTAGTAGCCTAGGATGGACAGATACGCAGTATTTT
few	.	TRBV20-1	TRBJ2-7	CSARPESSYEQYF	TGCAGTGCTAGACCCGAGAGCTCCTACGAGCAGTACTTC
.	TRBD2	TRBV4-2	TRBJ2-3	CASSQRSSGGTDTQYF	TGTGCCAGCAGCCAACGGTCTAGCGGAGGCACAGATACGCAGTATTTT
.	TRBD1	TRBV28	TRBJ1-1	CASSQRTGLHTEAFF	TGTGCCAGCAGTCAGAGGACAGGGTTGCACACTGAAGCTTTCTTT
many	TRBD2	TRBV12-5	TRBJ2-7	CASGLLRGTHYEQYF	TGTGCTAGTGGTTTACTGCGGGGGACGCACTACGAGCAGTACTTC
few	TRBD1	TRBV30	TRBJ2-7	CAWSNAGGYEQYF	TGTGCCTGGAGTAACGCAGGGGGCTACGAGCAGTACTTC
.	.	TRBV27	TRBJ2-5	CASSLDGAETQYF	TGTGCCAGCAGTTTGGATGGCGCCGAGACCCAGTACTTC
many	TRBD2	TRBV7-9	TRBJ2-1	CASSPPGGDEQFF	TGTGCCAGCAGCCCCCCGGGGGGGGATGAGCAGTTCTTC
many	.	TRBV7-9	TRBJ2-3	CASSPRGGTDTQYF	TGTGCCAGCAGCCCCCGGGGCGGCACAGATACGCAGTATTTT
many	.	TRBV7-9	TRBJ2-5	CASSRLSRETQYF	TGTGCCAGCAGTCGATTAAGCCGAGAGACCCAGTACTTC
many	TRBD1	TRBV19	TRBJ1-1	CASSDRDWRDAFF	TGTGCCAGTAGCGACAGGGACTGGCGGGACGCTTTCTTT
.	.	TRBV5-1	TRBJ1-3	CASSTTGSSGNTIYF	TGCGCCAGCAGCACAACAGGGAGCTCTGGAAACACCATATATTTT
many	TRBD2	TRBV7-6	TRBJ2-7	CASSRSGGPYEQYF	TGTGCCAGCAGCCGTAGCGGGGGTCCCTACGAGCAGTACTTC
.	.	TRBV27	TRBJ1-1	CASSPLHGGDTEAFF	TGTGCCAGCAGTCCCCTACACGGAGGAGACACTGAAGCTTTCTTT
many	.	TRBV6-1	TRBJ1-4	CASSDLIVAAVDEKLFF	TGTGCCAGCAGTGATCTCATCGTGGCAGCCGTGGATGAAAAACTGTTTTTT
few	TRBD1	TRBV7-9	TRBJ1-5	CASSPPTGANQPQHF	TGTGCCAGCAGCCCTCCAACAGGGGCGAATCAGCCCCAGCATTTT
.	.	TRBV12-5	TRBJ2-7	CASGLVGYEQYF	TGTGCTAGTGGTTTGGTGGGTTACGAGCAGTACTTC
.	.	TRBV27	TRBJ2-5	CASSSVFAQETQYF	TGTGCCAGCAGTTCAGTGTTTGCTCAAGAGACCCAGTACTTC
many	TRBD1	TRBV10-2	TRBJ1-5	CASRPGQANQPQHF	TGCGCCAGCCGACCGGGACAGGCGAATCAGCCCCAGCATTTT
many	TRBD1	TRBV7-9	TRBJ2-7	CASRGDRGHHEQYF	TGTGCCAGCAGAGGAGACAGGGGCCACCACGAGCAGTACTTC
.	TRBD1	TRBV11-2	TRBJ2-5	CASSLDWQGDQGAQYF	TGTGCCAGCAGCTTGGATTGGCAGGGGGACCAAGGGGCCCAGTACTTC
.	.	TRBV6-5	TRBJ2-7	CASSYSETESSYEQYF	TGTGCCAGCAGTTACTCGGAGACGGAGAGCTCCTACGAGCAGTACTTC